The source of this T cell receptor (beta chain) is a study of T cells in Graves' hyperthyroidism and ophthalmopathy (dated by TCRdb to the late 2010s). At the level of the whole study: Peripheral blood samples were taken at the time of initial diagnosis, prior to any treatment. TCR V-J signatures able to tell the groups apart were searched for in a discovery cohort of 90 to 100 patients, of whom around 43 had Graves' ophthalmopathy and 55 to 60 had stable Graves' hyperthyroidism. Prospective prediction of ophthalmopathy was tested in an independent validation cohort consisting of 18 hyperthyroidism patients and about 17 patients who later progressed to ophthalmopathy. The 85 to 100 discovery patients were randomly split 7:3 into training and test sets. In over five Graves' hyperthyroidism patients, the study also compared T-cell repertoires from thyroid tissue with T-cell repertoires from blood. After sampling, hyperthyroidism patients received methimazole starting at 30 mg daily, and ophthalmopathy patients received high-dose intravenous methylprednisolone. The paper reports TCR Vbeta CDR3 sequencing of approximately 140 peripheral blood samples: under 45 ophthalmopathy, roughly 80 hyperthyroidism and around 17 progressor patients. Paper-wide results and their limitations: A 13 V-J signature model separated ophthalmopathy from stable hyperthyroidism, with around 91% sensitivity and 81% to 83% specificity in cross-validation and 80%/75% in testing. Most expanded thyroid clonotypes (frequency above 0.001) were also found in blood, which suggests that blood repertoires may mirror thyroid immune responses. Sample size was not statistically predetermined, and blinding of investigators to group allocation was not performed. In validation, the model predicted progression to ophthalmopathy with about 71% sensitivity and over 72% specificity, a median of approximately 6.5 months before onset.

TCR beta CDR3 regions were amplified from RNA transcripts. The TCR CDR3 was subjected to a first round of RT-PCR using the HTBI primer set and the Qiagen OneStep RT-PCR kit. A second multiplex PCR round built the libraries, followed by size selection and purification. Libraries were sequenced paired-end with 100 bp reads on an Illumina HiSeq2000. Under the source paper's analysis protocol: SOAPnuke was used to process the raw data, removing reads that contained adapters or uncalled bases, had a mean Phred below 15, or lacked an exact match to the constant primer or identifier. COPE v1.2.5 was used to merge the high-quality paired reads, and each unique nucleotide sequence was defined as a clonotype. MiTCR v1.1 was used to align clonotypes to the IMGT TRBV, TRBD and TRBJ reference segments. The analysis was restricted to V-J combinations with a frequency above 0.0001, which together covered 99% to 99.2% of the repertoires. A TCS score was defined as the ratio of F50 (clonal expansion) to E x V (chaos), with BLOSUM62-based TCRdist applied between CDR3 peptides within each V-J. Welch's t-statistics and random forest reduced 450 to 600 V-J features to 13, which were used in a naive Bayes classifier (R e1071). TCRdb trimmed the raw reads at Q25, called clones with MiXCR and kept productive beta chains. Each entry is one CDR3 protein sequence, shown with its most common DNA and genes. The V and J calls were determined by TCRdb, not by the authors. This sample has 150,000 to 200,000 distinct CDR3 sequences in its table, and approximately 15% of those were observed once. The top ten constitute approximately 28% of the sample.

From the cysteine through the phenylalanine, the CDR3 covers 14 amino acids. The DNA shown is the 42-base CDR3, in frame from base 1. From a lookup of the germline V gene (reference sequence), CDR1 and CDR2 are SGHNT and YYREEE. V ends up 10 bases short and J 0 bases short, with an unmatched junction base count of 10. Graves' hyperthyroidism was defined as stable when no progression to ophthalmopathy occurred over 18 months of follow-up. Hyperthyroidism patients were aged 18 to 65 years and newly diagnosed, with disease duration of less than 2 months. Exclusion was applied to patients with uncontrolled infections, other autoimmune diseases, pregnancy or lactation. Clinical symptoms, serum thyroxine and TRAb, thyroid ultrasound, and orbital computed tomography formed the basis for the diagnoses. PBMCs were isolated from approximately 10 ml of fresh peripheral blood by Ficoll-Paque density gradient centrifugation. Total RNA was extracted with Trizol reagent, and quality was checked on an Agilent 2100 Bioanalyzer.

This clonotype was observed at least ten times. It has no known antigen specificity. No much larger clone is present one base from it, and per-base qualities are unavailable. Sequenced sample: blood. This TCR came from a woman between 50 and 59 years old with Graves' hyperthyroidism. The chain is made from TRBV5-4 and TRBJ2-7, with 7 middle bases fitting TRBD1. The CDR3 in this case is CASSGTDGSYEQYF. The sequenced DNA: TGTGCCTCCTCCGGGACAGATGGCTCCTACGAGCAGTACTTC. Extended through the reference TRBV5-4 and TRBJ2-7 proteins, this CDR3 yields the full variable domain: ETGVTQSPTHLIKTRGQQVTLRCSSQSGHNTVSWYQQALGQGPQFIFQYYREEENGRGNFPPRFSGLQFPNYSSELNVNALELDDSALYLCASSGTDGSYEQYFGPGTRLTVT.